The entry below gives a single T cell receptor (beta chain) sequence along with its context. Its antigen is still unknown. The record has no base qualities; no much larger clone is one base away. The CDR3 runs 15 amino acids, cysteine and phenylalanine included. Only the CDR3 region is kept as DNA, spanning 45 bases read in frame from base 1. Per the germline V gene, SGDLS is the CDR1 and YYNGEE is the CDR2. V and J are trimmed by 5 bases and 13 bases, and the gene matches miss 16 bases of the junction. Patients with autoimmune disease history or receiving systemic immunosuppression were excluded from the trial. Peripheral blood for TCR sequencing was collected from all dose cohorts at baseline, on cycle 4 day 1, and on cycle 7 day 1. The samples were drawn from a first-in-human, open-label, multicenter phase I dose-escalation trial of ivuxolimab. Adults with locally advanced or metastatic head and neck squamous cell, hepatocellular, melanoma or renal cell carcinoma were enrolled in the trial. CD4+ and CD8+ T cells were sorted separately from peripheral blood before TCR sequencing.

The data belong to a study of OX40 agonist ivuxolimab in advanced cancers. General notes on the study: Ivuxolimab was a fully human IgG2 agonistic monoclonal antibody targeting the costimulatory receptor OX40 (CD134). The dose-escalation cohort was about 87% male with a mean age of around 62 years, ranging from roughly 23 to 90. Of the approximately 54 patients in dose escalation, 19 had hepatocellular carcinoma, some 15 had melanoma, 9 had renal cell carcinoma and 9 had head and neck cancer. The monotherapy dose-escalation portion (N ≈ 52 patients) of the phase I ivuxolimab trial is reported in the paper. Intravenous ivuxolimab was administered to patients every 2 weeks at six dose levels: 0.01, 0.1, 0.3, 1.5, 3 and 10 mg/kg. Prior anti-PD-1, anti-PD-L1 or anti-CTLA-4 therapy was permitted, and checkpoint inhibitors had been received by 30% to 40% of dose-escalation patients. The purpose of peripheral TCRbeta sequencing was to test whether ivuxolimab changed TCR sequence diversity and led to clonal T-cell expansion. Partial responses were achieved by three dose-escalation patients, of whom one had hepatocellular carcinoma and two had cutaneous melanoma.

What the study reported, not specific to this receptor: Partial responders in the 0.1-3.0 mg/kg groups had among the lowest normalized peripheral clonal expansion, especially among CD8+ T cells. Low levels of normalized T-cell clonal expansion were also seen in some nonresponding patients. The antigen specificity of the peripheral T cells that underwent clonal expansion was not determined. At doses of 0.1 to 3.0 mg/kg, clonal expansion of both CD4+ and CD8+ T cells in blood was seen between baseline and week 6. On average, CD8+ T cells showed more expanded clones than CD4+ T cells after ivuxolimab.

Genomic DNA was isolated from the sorted cells so that the TCRbeta CDR3 region could be sequenced. TCRbeta CDR3 regions were sequenced using the immunoSEQ Assay. Drawn from immuneACCESS, this table holds only the in-frame rearrangements with V and J called that TCRdb kept. Clones are partly lost; checked studies trace under half to an unresolved V gene and leave the rest unexplained. This sample is represented by 48,000 or so clones; 70% to 90% of them were singletons. The ten largest clones take up around 1.8% of the sample. This TCR came from an adult with an advanced solid tumor such as melanoma, head and neck, liver or kidney cancer. Specimen: CD4+ or CD8+ T cells sorted from blood, collected in a trial of the OX40 agonist ivuxolimab. The chain links TRBV9 with TRBJ2-1; TRBD1 aligns with 9 central bases. The sequenced DNA is TGTGCCAGCAGTCCCGGGACAGGGACTCTCCCACCTCAGTTCTTC. It translates to CASSPGTGTLPPQFF.